This T cell receptor (beta chain) was identified during a study of CD8 T cells in Susac syndrome. This CDR3 is 16 amino acids long. Trimming stripped 3 bases from V and 0 bases from J, with 15 bases between. Per germline, CDR1 SGHTA and CDR2 FQGNSA. Random hexamers were used to reverse transcribe roughly 0.45 to 1 ug of RNA. An immunoSEQ multiplex PCR generated amplified TCR beta CDR3 products spanning 54 Vbeta and 13 Jbeta. Via MiXCR, TCRdb re-called the immunoSEQ multiplex PCR reads, giving one row per CDR3 protein. The profile shows under 200,000 distinct CDR3 sequences, 85% to 95% of them singletons.

Sequenced material: CD8+ T cells from PBMCs. The rearrangement links TRBV7-2 to TRBJ2-7; D is possibly TRBD2 (6 bases). The clonotype originates from a human donor with multiple sclerosis. CDR3 protein: CASSFRDRDFSYEQYF. The DNA for the CDR3 is TGTGCCAGCAGCTTTAGGGATCGGGACTTCTCCTACGAGCAGTACTTC.